A single sample is the source of the 11 T cell receptor beta chains below, sequenced in a study of cytomegalovirus exposure and HLA in healthy donors. PCR was performed using 60 Vbeta and 13 Jbeta primers. This table comes from immunoSEQ multiplex PCR, and its TCRdb copy is limited to in-frame clones, with some not included. The sample records roughly 100,000 clones, around 79% being singletons. Sequencing was performed on PBMCs. The receptors were gathered from a woman aged 40 to 50 in good health and CMV-seronegative.

This chain uses TRBV6-6 with TRBJ1-2, with 11 bases fitting TRBD1. In germline, CDR1 is MNHNY, CDR2 SVGAGI (reference sequence). The CDR3 loop spans 16 amino acids. V lost 6 bases and J lost 8; bases outside the gene matches: 14. DNA of the CDR3: TGTGCCAGCAGCCCGGGACAGGGGGGCCCCCCGGGAGGCTACACCTTC. Residues: CASSPGQGGPPGGYTF.

The genes are TRBV30 and TRBJ1-4; tentatively, D is TRBD1 (6 bases). Between the trimmed V and J ends, which lost 0 bases and 7 bases, there was a span of 12 bases. Germline V gives CDR1 GTSNPN, CDR2 SVGIG (reference sequence). The CDR3 length is 14 residues. CDR3 protein: CAWSVGGSSEKLFF. CDR3 in DNA: TGTGCCTGGAGTGTTGGGGGCTCGAGTGAAAAACTGTTTTTT.

The chain combines TRBV19 with TRBJ1-2; no clear D. Trimming took off 6 bases at V and 0 bases at J, with 8 bases between the two ends. CDR1 and CDR2 from the germline V gene are LNHDA and SQIVND (reference sequence). This CDR3 region has 13 residues. The CDR3 loop is CASRMRANYGYTF. The CDR3 coding sequence is TGTGCCAGTAGGATGAGGGCTAACTATGGCTACACCTTC. The complete variable domain, with remaining parts taken from reference TRBV19 and TRBJ1-2, reads DGGITQSPKYLFRKEGQNVTLSCEQNLNHDAMYWYRQDPGQGLRLIYYSQIVNDFQKGDIAEGYSVSREKKESFPLTVTSAQKNPTAFYLCASRMRANYGYTFGSGTRLTVV.

This clone was counted a few times. This chain uses TRBV7-4 with TRBJ2-7; 7 positions agree with TRBD1. The V gene end was trimmed by 3 bases and the J gene end by 5 bases; junction bases not matched to a gene: 7. The CDR3 extends over 14 amino acids. CDR1 is SGHVT, CDR2 SQSDAQ, per germline. The CDR3 loop is CASSFCDRVNEQYF. CDR3 in DNA: TGTGCCAGCAGCTTTTGTGACAGGGTCAACGAGCAGTACTTC.

The rearrangement joins TRBV7-2 to TRBJ2-3, with D possibly matching TRBD2 (6 bases). Germline V gives CDR1 SGHTA, CDR2 FQGNSA. Trimming removed 5 bases at V and 3 bases at J, with 18 bases between. The CDR3 runs 16 residues. The CDR3 region has the DNA TGTGCCAGCAGCCGCCACTGGGCGGGAAGGACAGATACGCAGTATTTT. It translates to CASSRHWAGRTDTQYF. The full variable domain, in which reference TRBV7-2 and TRBJ2-3 provide the parts outside the CDR3, is GAGVSQSPSNKVTEKGKDVELRCDPISGHTALYWYRQSLGQGLEFLIYFQGNSAPDKSGLPSDRFSAERTGGSVSTLTIQRTQQEDSAVYLCASSRHWAGRTDTQYFGPGTRLTVL.

This clone was observed a single time. The chain links TRBV7-8 to TRBJ2-1, with D perhaps TRBD2 (6 bases). Trimming removed 2 bases at V and 0 bases at J, with 8 bases between. CDR3 length equals 15 residues. Germline CDR1 and CDR2: SGHVS and FQNEAQ. CDR3 nucleotide sequence: TGTGCCAGCAGCTTACGGGAGAGCTCCTACAATGAGCAGTTCTTC. As protein: CASSLRESSYNEQFF.

The V call is TRBV27, the J call TRBJ2-1; TRBD2 is a possible D gene (5 bases). Germline V gene sequence: CDR1 MNHEY, CDR2 SMNVEV (reference sequence). V was pared by 0 bases and J by 2 bases, with 17 bases between. The CDR3 sequence is 18 residues long. The CDR3 region is CASSLSYLGADPYNEQFF. The CDR3 nucleotides read TGTGCCAGCAGTTTATCCTATCTCGGAGCGGATCCCTACAATGAGCAGTTCTTC.

This chain joins TRBV5-3 and TRBJ2-2; D possibly corresponds to TRBD1 (6 bases). TRBV5-3 is identified as an open reading frame with a role that is uncertain. Trimming took off 3 bases at V and 5 bases at J, with 17 bases between the two ends. This CDR3 has 16 residues. CDR3 region: CARSWLRQGKTGELFF. In DNA form, the CDR3 reads TGTGCCAGAAGCTGGCTGAGGCAGGGGAAGACCGGGGAGCTGTTTTTT.

The rearrangement joins TRBV30 to TRBJ2-3; 12 bases align to TRBD2. With V trimmed by 0 bases and J by 0 bases, 7 bases remained unmatched. Germline CDR1 reads GTSNPN; CDR2 reads SVGIG (reference sequence). The CDR3 is made up of 18 amino acids. CDR3 sequence reads: CAWSVSLAGGRSTDTQYF. CDR3 coding DNA: TGTGCCTGGAGTGTTTCACTAGCGGGGGGCCGAAGCACAGATACGCAGTATTTT.

The chain joins TRBV30 to TRBJ1-6; maybe TRBD1 (5 bases). V dropped 1 base and J dropped 4 bases, with 11 bases sitting between them. The CDR3 is 15 residues long. CDR1 GTSNPN and CDR2 SVGIG come from the germline V gene (reference sequence). Here the CDR3 DNA reads TGTGCCTGGAGTGCGGCGGGACGTTATAATTCACCCCTCCACTTT. Translation: CAWSAAGRYNSPLHF.

The chain couples TRBV6-5 to TRBJ1-2; 8 bases are a match to TRBD1. This CDR3 spans 13 amino acids. The J segment lost 8 bases and the V segment lost 6 bases, leaving 8 bases of the junction unmatched. Per germline, CDR1 MNHEY and CDR2 SVGAGI. The CDR3 here is CASSRQGARGYTF. CDR3 DNA: TGTGCCAGCAGCCGCCAGGGGGCGAGGGGCTACACCTTC.